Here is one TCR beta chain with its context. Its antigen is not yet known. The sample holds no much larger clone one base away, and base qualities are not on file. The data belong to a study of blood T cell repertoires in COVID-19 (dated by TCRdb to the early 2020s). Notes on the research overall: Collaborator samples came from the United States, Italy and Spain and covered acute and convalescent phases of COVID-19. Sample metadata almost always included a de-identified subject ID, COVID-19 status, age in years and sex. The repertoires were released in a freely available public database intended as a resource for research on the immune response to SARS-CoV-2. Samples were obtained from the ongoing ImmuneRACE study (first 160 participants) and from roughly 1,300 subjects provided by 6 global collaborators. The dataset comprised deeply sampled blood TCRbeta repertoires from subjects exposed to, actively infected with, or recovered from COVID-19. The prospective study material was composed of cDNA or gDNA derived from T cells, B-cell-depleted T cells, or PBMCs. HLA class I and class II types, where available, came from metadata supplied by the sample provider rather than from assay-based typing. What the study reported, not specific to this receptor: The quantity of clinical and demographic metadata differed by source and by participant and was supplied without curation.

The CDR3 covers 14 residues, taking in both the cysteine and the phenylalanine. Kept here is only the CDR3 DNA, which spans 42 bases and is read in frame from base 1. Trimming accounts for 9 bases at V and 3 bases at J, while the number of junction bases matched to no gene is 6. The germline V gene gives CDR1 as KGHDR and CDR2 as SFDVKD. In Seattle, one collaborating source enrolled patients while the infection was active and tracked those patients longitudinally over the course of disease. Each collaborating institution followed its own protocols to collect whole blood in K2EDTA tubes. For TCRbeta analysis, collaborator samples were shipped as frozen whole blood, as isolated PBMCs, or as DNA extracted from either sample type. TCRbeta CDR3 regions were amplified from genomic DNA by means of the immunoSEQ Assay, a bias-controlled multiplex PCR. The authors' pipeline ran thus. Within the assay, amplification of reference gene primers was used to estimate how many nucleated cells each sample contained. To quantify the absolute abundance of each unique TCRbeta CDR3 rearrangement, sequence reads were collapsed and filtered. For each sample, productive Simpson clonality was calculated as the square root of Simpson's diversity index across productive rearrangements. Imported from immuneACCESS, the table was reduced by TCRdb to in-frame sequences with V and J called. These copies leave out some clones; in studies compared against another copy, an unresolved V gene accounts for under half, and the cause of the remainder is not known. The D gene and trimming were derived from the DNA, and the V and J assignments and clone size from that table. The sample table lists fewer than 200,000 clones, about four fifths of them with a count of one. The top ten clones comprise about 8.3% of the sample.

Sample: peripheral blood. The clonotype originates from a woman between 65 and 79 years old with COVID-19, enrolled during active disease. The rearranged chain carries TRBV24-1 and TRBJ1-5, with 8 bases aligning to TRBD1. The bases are TGTGCCACCTGCCCGGGACAGGACAATCAGCCCCAGCATTTT. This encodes CATCPGQDNQPQHF.